This TCR beta chain was sequenced in a study of shared clonotypes between healthy human individuals. Study-level results: Of the naive CD4 clonotypes, around 5.2% were shared across a few donors.

The CDR3 has 14 residues. V was clipped by 4 bases and J by 2 bases; unmatched bases: 3. CDR1 is SGHTA, CDR2 FQGNSA, per germline. Healthy HIV-negative adults without recent acute infections or vaccinations served as donors. From CD4+ cells came CD45RA+ naive and CD45RA-negative memory subsets. Clones were sequenced by immunoSEQ multiplex PCR, and TCRdb holds only the in-frame ones, with some missing. The profile covers about 670,000 clones, with 72% appearing a single time and 1.8% taken by the ten largest. A note on this clone: Its antigen remains unidentified. The sample carries other DNA sequences with the same CDR3.

The chain recombines TRBV7-2 with TRBJ1-1, with 8 nucleotides matching TRBD1. Sequencing was carried out using memory CD4+ T cells sorted from blood. Subset specified: CD45RA-negative fraction. The TCR was taken from a woman between 25 and 40 years old in good health. In nucleotides, the CDR3 is TGTGCCAGCAGCTCACAGGGGGGAAACACTGAAGCTTTCTTT. Its translation: CASSSQGGNTEAFF.